Below, 19 T cell receptor beta chains from the same sample are listed, as sequenced in a study of early T cells in non-severe SARS-CoV-2 infection. In TCRdb, the 5' RACE reads were re-called with MiXCR into one record per CDR3 protein. The table has tens of thousands of distinct CDR3 sequences, roughly 17% seen once; the top ten hold approximately 5.1%. The specimen was whole blood, collected at baseline. The origin of the receptors is an adult who was a healthcare worker with PCR-confirmed SARS-CoV-2 infection or an uninfected control (not recorded which).

The chain links TRBV7-6 to TRBJ2-3; 8 positions match TRBD2. The length of the CDR3 is 16 residues. Germline-derived CDR1 and CDR2 are SGHVS and FNYEAQ. Trimming removed 4 bases from V and 3 bases from J; junction bases left unmatched: 9. This chain's CDR3 is CASSSPLAGGTDTQYF. Written as DNA, the CDR3 is TGTGCCAGCAGCTCCCCCCTGGCGGGAGGAACAGATACGCAGTATTTT.

This chain connects TRBV7-2 to TRBJ2-7; TRBD2 is a possible D gene (6 bases). Per the germline V gene, CDR1 is SGHTA and CDR2 is FQGNSA. This CDR3 is built from 13 residues. Trimming removed 3 bases from V and 6 bases from J, with 12 bases in between. CDR3 region: CASSFKGAGEQYF. CDR3 DNA sequence: TGTGCCAGCAGCTTTAAAGGAGCGGGCGAGCAGTACTTC.

The chain combines TRBV28 with TRBJ2-7; D is uncertain. Germline V gene data show CDR1 as MDHEN and CDR2 as SYDVKM. The V gene lost 6 bases and the J gene lost 7 bases, with 10 bases spanning the gap. This CDR3 spans 11 amino acids. The CDR3 loop reads CASSPRWEQYF. The CDR3 nucleotides read TGTGCCAGCAGCCCAAGGTGGGAGCAGTACTTC.

This clonotype was seen a handful of times. The chain has TRBV5-1 and TRBJ2-6; perhaps TRBD1 as D (6 bases). The germline CDR1 and CDR2 sequences are SGHRS and YFSETQ. Trimming removed 4 bases at V and 0 bases at J, with 11 bases between. This CDR3 is 16 amino acids long. The CDR3 region has the DNA TGCGCCAGCAGCCGACAGGTTAACTCTGGGGCCAACGTCCTGACTTTC. Protein: CASSRQVNSGANVLTF. The full variable domain, with the rest looked up from reference TRBV5-1 and TRBJ2-6, is KAGVTQTPRYLIKTRGQQVTLSCSPISGHRSVSWYQQTPGQGLQFLFEYFSETQRNKGNFPGRFSGRQFSNSRSEMNVSTLELGDSALYLCASSRQVNSGANVLTFGAGSRLTVL.

This clonotype was counted between two and nine times. The chain links TRBV11-2 to TRBJ2-7; perhaps D is TRBD1 or TRBD2 (5 bases each). V gave up 4 bases and J gave up 4 bases, with 17 bases separating them. Looked up from germline, CDR1 is SGHAT and CDR2 is FQNNGV. The CDR3 contains 15 residues. The CDR3 DNA follows: TGTGCCAGCAGCTCCGTGATGGGACCCAGATACGAGCAGTACTTC. This translates into CASSSVMGPRYEQYF. Drawing the rest from reference TRBV11-2 and TRBJ2-7, the complete variable domain is EAGVAQSPRYKIIEKRQSVAFWCNPISGHATLYWYQQILGQGPKLLIQFQNNGVVDDSQLPKDRFSAERLKGVDSTLKIQPAKLEDSAVYLCASSSVMGPRYEQYFGPGTRLTVT.

The rearrangement links TRBV3-1 to TRBJ1-1; D not certain. The CDR3 is 17 amino acids. CDR1 is LGHDT and CDR2 is YNNKEL in the germline V gene (reference sequence). V was shortened by 3 bases and J by 2 bases, with 19 bases between the two germline ends. The CDR3 DNA follows: TGTGCCAGCAGCCAGTATCTCGTGGCGCAAAAAAACACTGAAGCTTTCTTT. This translates into CASSQYLVAQKNTEAFF. The full variable domain, its missing parts supplied by reference TRBV3-1 and TRBJ1-1, is DTAVSQTPKYLVTQMGNDKSIKCEQNLGHDTMYWYKQDSKKFLKIMFSYNNKELIINETVPNRFSPKSPDKAHLNLHINSLELGDSAVYFCASSQYLVAQKNTEAFFGQGTRLTVV.

The chain links TRBV10-3 to TRBJ2-1; TRBD2 is a possible D gene (5 bases). Germline CDR1 reads ENHRY; CDR2 reads SYGVKD. Trimming stripped 2 bases from V and 14 bases from J, with 16 bases between. This CDR3 has 13 amino acids. The CDR3 sequence: CAISEPTTGIEFF. The DNA of the CDR3 is TGTGCCATCAGTGAGCCAACAACCGGGATAGAGTTCTTC.

This clonotype was seen a few times. V is TRBV5-6 and J is TRBJ2-7; TRBD2 agrees at 8 bases. CDR1 SGHDT and CDR2 YYEEEE come from the germline V gene. This CDR3 contains 19 residues. The junction had 22 bases not matched to a gene; V was cut back by 3 bases and J by 5 bases. The DNA for the CDR3 is TGTGCCAGCAGCTCCTTGAGGGGTTTAAGCGGGAGTAGCCCCCACGAGCAGTACTTC. This encodes CASSSLRGLSGSSPHEQYF.

This clonotype was observed a few times. V is TRBV4-1 and J is TRBJ2-7, with TRBD1 matching 8 bases. V trimming: 0 bases; J trimming: 9 bases; junction bases outside the gene matches: 4. The CDR3 totals 13 residues. CDR1 and CDR2 (germline): MGHRA, YSYEKL. As DNA, the CDR3 is TGCGCCAGCAGCCAAGACAGGGGGCGGGTGCAGTACTTC. This encodes CASSQDRGRVQYF.

This clonotype was seen at least ten times. The rearrangement joins TRBV7-6 to TRBJ2-7, with D unclear. V was cut by 2 bases and J by 6 bases, with 8 bases left in between. The germline V gene has CDR1 SGHVS and CDR2 FNYEAQ. This CDR3 has 12 residues. In DNA form, the CDR3 reads TGTGCCAGCAGCTTAATTTCGGGCGAGCAGTACTTC. Encoded protein: CASSLISGEQYF.

This clonotype was seen many times. This chain joins TRBV7-9 and TRBJ2-7; either TRBD1 or TRBD2 may fit D (5 bases each). V lost 5 bases to trimming and J lost 3 bases, with 14 bases between them. This CDR3 contains 14 residues. CDR1 SEHNR and CDR2 FQNEAQ come from the germline V gene (reference sequence). CDR3 sequence (DNA): TGTGCCAGCAGCCATCGGGACGTCGTCTACGAGCAGTACTTC. Protein product: CASSHRDVVYEQYF.

This clonotype came up a few times. The V gene is TRBV6-5, the J gene TRBJ2-5; possibly TRBD1 for D (5 bases). This CDR3 has 15 amino acids. The V and J ends lost 2 bases and 4 bases respectively, with 14 bases between them. Germline V gives CDR1 MNHEY, CDR2 SVGAGI. This chain's CDR3 is CASSYRPTGLETQYF. The CDR3 DNA follows: TGTGCCAGCAGTTACCGTCCTACAGGTTTAGAGACCCAGTACTTC.

This clonotype turned up a few times. This chain connects TRBV6-5 to TRBJ1-1; D not certain. This CDR3 comprises 16 residues. Deletions cut 2 bases from V and 7 bases from J, with 20 bases between. CDR1 MNHEY and CDR2 SVGAGI come from the germline V gene. The CDR3 here is CASSYTPRVSHFEAFF. The CDR3 nucleotides are TGTGCCAGCAGTTACACCCCCCGGGTCAGCCACTTTGAAGCTTTCTTT.

The chain links TRBV20-1 to TRBJ2-5; 7 bases fit TRBD1. The CDR3 runs to 14 residues. V dropped 2 bases and J dropped 7; count of bases not matched to a gene: 10. Per germline, CDR1 DFQATT and CDR2 SNEGSKA (reference sequence). CDR3 DNA: TGCAGTGCTAGAAGGCGGCCCCGACAGGGGACCCAGTACTTC. Translation: CSARRRPRQGTQYF.

The chain joins TRBV24-1 to TRBJ2-2, with 9 bases lining up with TRBD2. The CDR3 has 17 residues. V was pared by 4 bases and J by 0 bases, with 5 bases of the junction left unmatched. Germline V CDR1 and CDR2: KGHDR, SFDVKD. The CDR3 bases are TGTGCCACCAGTGAATATAGCGGGAGACCGAACACCGGGGAGCTGTTTTTT. Protein: CATSEYSGRPNTGELFF.

This clonotype was picked up a small number of times. The chain couples TRBV9 to TRBJ2-1; D is perhaps TRBD1 or TRBD2 (5 bases each). CDR3 length: 18 residues. V lost 6 bases, J lost 0 bases, and 22 bases lay in between. Looked up from germline, CDR1 is SGDLS and CDR2 is YYNGEE. This CDR3 is CASTGDHSPGSSYNEQFF. CDR3 coding DNA: TGTGCCAGCACCGGGGACCACTCCCCAGGAAGCTCCTACAATGAGCAGTTCTTC.

This clonotype has only a few counts. The chain has TRBV2 and TRBJ2-5; D not certain. The CDR3 totals 11 residues. Per the germline V gene, CDR1 is SNHLY and CDR2 is FYNNEI. Trimming shortened V by 4 bases and J by 5 bases, and 5 bases separated the two germline ends. The DNA of the CDR3 is TGTGCCAGCAGTGTGGCGGAGACCCAGTACTTC. Its translation: CASSVAETQYF.

This chain uses TRBV28 with TRBJ2-2; weak D call: TRBD2 (5 bases). V lost 6 bases and J lost 3, with 17 bases in between. The CDR3 loop spans 16 amino acids. Per germline, CDR1 MDHEN and CDR2 SYDVKM. DNA of the CDR3: TGTGCCAGCAGCCCGCCCCTCCCTAGCCACACCGGGGAGCTGTTTTTT. Translating gives CASSPPLPSHTGELFF.

About this clonotype: The junction departs from the called germline gene at one end, perhaps through a read error. The V gene is TRBV18, the J gene TRBJ2-7; perhaps TRBD1 as D (6 bases). Germline-derived CDR1 and CDR2 are KGHSH and LQKENI. This CDR3 contains 15 residues. The CDR3 nucleotides read TGTGCCAGCTCTCCACAACAGGGAGCAGGAAACGAGCAGTACTTC. Protein: CASSPQQGAGNEQYF. The full variable domain, completed using reference TRBV18 and TRBJ2-7, is NAGVMQNPRHLVRRRGQEARLRCSPMKGHSHVYWYRQLPEEGLKFMVYLQKENIIDESGMPKERFSAEFPKEGPSILRIQQVVRGDSAAYFCASSPQQGAGNEQYFGPGTRLTVT.